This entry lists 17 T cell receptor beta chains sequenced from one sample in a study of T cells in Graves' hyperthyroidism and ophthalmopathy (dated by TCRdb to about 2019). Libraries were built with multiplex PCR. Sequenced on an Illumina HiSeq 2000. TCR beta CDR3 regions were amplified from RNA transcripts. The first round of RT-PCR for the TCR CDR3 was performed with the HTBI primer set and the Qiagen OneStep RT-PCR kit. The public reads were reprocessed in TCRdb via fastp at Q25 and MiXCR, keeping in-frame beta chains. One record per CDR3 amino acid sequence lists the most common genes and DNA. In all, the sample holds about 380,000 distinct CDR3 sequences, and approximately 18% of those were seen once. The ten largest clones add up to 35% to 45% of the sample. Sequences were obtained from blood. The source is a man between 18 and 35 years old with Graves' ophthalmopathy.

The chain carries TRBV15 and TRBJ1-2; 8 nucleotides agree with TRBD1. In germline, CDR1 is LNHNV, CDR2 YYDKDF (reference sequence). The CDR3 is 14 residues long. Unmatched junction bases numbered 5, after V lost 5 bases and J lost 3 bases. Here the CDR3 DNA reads TGTGCCACCAGCCCCGACAGGGGCGACTATGGCTACACCTTC. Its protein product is CATSPDRGDYGYTF.

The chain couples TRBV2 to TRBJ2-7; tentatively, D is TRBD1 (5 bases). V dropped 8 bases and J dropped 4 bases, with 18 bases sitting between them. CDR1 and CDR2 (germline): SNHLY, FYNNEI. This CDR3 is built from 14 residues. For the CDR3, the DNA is TGTGCCAGCTGTCGGGCAGGGTTATCTTACGAGCAGTACTTC. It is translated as CASCRAGLSYEQYF.

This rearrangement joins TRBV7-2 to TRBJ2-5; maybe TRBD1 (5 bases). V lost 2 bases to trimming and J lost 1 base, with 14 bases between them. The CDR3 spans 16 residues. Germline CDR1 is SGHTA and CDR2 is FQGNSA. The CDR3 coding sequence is TGTGCCAGCAGCTTATACTTAAGGGGCTTCCAAGAGACCCAGTACTTC. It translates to CASSLYLRGFQETQYF.

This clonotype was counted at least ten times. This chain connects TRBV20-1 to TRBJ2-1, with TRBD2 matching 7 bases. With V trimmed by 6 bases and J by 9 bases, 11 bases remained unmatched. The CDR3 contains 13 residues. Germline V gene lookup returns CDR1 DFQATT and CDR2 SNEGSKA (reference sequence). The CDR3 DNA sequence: TGCAGTGCGGGGGGGACTGGGGTAATTGAGCAGTTCTTC. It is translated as CSAGGTGVIEQFF.

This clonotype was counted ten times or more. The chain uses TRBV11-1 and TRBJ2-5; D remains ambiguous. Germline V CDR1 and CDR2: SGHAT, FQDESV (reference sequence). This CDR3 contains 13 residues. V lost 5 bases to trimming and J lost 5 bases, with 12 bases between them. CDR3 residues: CASSPRLGETQYF. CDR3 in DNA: TGTGCCAGCAGCCCCCGCCTGGGGGAGACCCAGTACTTC.

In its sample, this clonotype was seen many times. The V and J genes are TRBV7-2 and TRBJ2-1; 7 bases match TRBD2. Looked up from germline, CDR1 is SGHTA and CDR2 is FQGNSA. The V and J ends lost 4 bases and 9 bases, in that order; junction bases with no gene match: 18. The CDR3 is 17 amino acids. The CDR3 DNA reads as TGTGCCAGCAGCTGGAGGTCTAGCGGCCTCATCGGGGGTGAGCAGTTCTTC. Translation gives CASSWRSSGLIGGEQFF.

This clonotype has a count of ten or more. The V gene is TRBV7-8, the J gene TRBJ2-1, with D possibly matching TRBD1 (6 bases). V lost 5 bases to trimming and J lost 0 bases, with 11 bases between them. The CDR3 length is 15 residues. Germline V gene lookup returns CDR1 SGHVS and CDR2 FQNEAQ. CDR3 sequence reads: CASSLRDNSYNEQFF. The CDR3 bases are TGTGCCAGCAGCCTTCGGGACAACTCCTACAATGAGCAGTTCTTC. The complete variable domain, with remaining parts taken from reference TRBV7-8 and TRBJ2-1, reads GAGVSQSPRYKVAKRGQDVALRCDPISGHVSLFWYQQALGQGPEFLTYFQNEAQLDKSGLPSDRFFAERPEGSVSTLKIQRTQQEDSAVYLCASSLRDNSYNEQFFGPGTRLTVL.

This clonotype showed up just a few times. CDR3 residues: CASSIERGMGEQFF. CDR3 bases: TGTGCCAGCAGCATTGAGCGGGGGATGGGTGAGCAGTTCTTC. V usage is TRBV2 and J usage is TRBJ2-1; the match to TRBD2 covers 8 bases. Trimming took 6 bases from V and 9 from J; bases not matched to a gene: 10. The CDR3 has 14 amino acids. Germline CDR1 is SNHLY and CDR2 is FYNNEI.

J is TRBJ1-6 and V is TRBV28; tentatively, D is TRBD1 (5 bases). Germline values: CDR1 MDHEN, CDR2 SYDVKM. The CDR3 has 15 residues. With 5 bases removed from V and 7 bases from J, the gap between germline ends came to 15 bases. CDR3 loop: CASSRPGTENSPLHF. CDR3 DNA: TGTGCCAGCAGTCGCCCCGGGACGGAGAATTCACCCCTCCACTTT.

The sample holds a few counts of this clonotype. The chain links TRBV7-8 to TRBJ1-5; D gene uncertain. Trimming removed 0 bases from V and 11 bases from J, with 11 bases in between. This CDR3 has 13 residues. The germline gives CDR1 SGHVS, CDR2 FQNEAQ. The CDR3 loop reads CASSLALTQSQHF. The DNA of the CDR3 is TGTGCCAGCAGCTTAGCGCTAACACAGTCCCAGCATTTT.

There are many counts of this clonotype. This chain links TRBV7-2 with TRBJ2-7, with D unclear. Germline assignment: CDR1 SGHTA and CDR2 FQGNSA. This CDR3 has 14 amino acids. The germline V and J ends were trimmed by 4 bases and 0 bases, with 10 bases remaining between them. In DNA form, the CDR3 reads TGTGCCAGCAGCTCGGGTAGGCTCTCCTACGAGCAGTACTTC. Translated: CASSSGRLSYEQYF. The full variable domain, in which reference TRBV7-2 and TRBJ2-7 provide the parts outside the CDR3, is GAGVSQSPSNKVTEKGKDVELRCDPISGHTALYWYRQSLGQGLEFLIYFQGNSAPDKSGLPSDRFSAERTGGSVSTLTIQRTQQEDSAVYLCASSSGRLSYEQYFGPGTRLTVT.

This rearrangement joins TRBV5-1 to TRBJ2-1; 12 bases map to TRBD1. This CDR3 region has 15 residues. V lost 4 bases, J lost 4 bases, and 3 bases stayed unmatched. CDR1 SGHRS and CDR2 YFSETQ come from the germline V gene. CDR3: CASSPGQGAYNEQFF. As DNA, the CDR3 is TGCGCCAGCAGCCCGGGACAGGGGGCTTACAATGAGCAGTTCTTC.

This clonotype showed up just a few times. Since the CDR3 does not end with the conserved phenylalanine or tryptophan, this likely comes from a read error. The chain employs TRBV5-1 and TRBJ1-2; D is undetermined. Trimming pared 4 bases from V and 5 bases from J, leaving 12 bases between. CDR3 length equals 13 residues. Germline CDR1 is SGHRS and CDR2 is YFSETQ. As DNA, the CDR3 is TGCGCCAGCAGCGGTGACCGGTTTTATGGCTACACCCTC. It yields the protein CASSGDRFYGYTL.

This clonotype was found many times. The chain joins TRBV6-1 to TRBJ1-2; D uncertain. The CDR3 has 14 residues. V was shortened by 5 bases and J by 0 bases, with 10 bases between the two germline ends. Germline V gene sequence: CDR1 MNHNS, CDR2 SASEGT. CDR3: CASSYWGANYGYTF. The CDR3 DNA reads TGTGCCAGCAGTTACTGGGGAGCTAACTATGGCTACACCTTC.

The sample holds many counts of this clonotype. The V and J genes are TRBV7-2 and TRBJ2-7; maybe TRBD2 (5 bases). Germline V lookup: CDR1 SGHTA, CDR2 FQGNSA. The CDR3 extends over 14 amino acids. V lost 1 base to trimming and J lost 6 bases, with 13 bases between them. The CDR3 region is CASSLGPTSAEQYF. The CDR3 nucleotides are TGTGCCAGCAGCTTAGGGCCCACTAGTGCCGAGCAGTACTTC.

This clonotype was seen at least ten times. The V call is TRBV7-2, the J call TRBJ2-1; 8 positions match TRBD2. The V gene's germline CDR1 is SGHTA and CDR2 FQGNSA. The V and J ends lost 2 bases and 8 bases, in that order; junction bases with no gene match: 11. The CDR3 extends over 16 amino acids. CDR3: CASSLFGDGRGDEQFF. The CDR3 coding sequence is TGTGCCAGCAGCTTATTCGGGGACGGGAGGGGTGATGAGCAGTTCTTC. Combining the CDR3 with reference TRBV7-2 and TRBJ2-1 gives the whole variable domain GAGVSQSPSNKVTEKGKDVELRCDPISGHTALYWYRQSLGQGLEFLIYFQGNSAPDKSGLPSDRFSAERTGGSVSTLTIQRTQQEDSAVYLCASSLFGDGRGDEQFFGPGTRLTVL.

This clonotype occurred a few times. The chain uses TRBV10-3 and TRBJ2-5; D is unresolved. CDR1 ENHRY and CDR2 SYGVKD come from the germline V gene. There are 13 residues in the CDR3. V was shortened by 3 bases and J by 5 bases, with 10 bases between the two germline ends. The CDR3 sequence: CAISEGFLETQYF. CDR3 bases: TGTGCCATCAGTGAAGGGTTTCTGGAGACCCAGTACTTC.